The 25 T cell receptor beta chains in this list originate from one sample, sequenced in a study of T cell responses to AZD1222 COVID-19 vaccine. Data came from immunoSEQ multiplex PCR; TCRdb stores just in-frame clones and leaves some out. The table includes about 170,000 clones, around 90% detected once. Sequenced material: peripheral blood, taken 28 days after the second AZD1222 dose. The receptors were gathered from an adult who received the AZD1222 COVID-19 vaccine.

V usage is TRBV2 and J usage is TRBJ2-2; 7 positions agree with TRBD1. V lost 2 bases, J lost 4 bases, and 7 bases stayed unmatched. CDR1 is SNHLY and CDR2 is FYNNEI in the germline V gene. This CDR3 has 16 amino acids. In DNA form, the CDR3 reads TGTGCCAGCAGTGAAAGGGGGCGATTAGGCACCGGGGAGCTGTTTTTT. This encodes CASSERGRLGTGELFF.

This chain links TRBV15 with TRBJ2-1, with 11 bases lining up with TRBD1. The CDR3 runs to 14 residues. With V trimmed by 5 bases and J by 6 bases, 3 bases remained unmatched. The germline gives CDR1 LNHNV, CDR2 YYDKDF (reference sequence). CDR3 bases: TGTGCCACCAGCTTCGGGACAGGGGGCAATGAGCAGTTCTTC. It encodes CATSFGTGGNEQFF. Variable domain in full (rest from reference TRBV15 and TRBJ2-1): DAMVIQNPRYQVTQFGKPVTLSCSQTLNHNVMYWYQQKSSQAPKLLFHYYDKDFNNEADTPDNFQSRRPNTSFCFLDIRSPGLGDTAMYLCATSFGTGGNEQFFGPGTRLTVL.

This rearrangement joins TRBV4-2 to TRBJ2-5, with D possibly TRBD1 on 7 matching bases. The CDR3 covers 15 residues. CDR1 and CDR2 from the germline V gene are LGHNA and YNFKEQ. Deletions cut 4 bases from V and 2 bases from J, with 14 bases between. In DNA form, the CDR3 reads TGTGCCAGCAGCCCATCTCAGGGGGGACAAGAGACCCAGTACTTC. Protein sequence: CASSPSQGGQETQYF.

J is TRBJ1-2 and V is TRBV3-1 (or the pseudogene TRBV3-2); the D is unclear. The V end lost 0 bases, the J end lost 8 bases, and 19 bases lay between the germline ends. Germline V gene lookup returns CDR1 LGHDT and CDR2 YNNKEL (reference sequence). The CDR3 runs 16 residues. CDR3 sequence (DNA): TGTGCCAGCAGCCAAGATTGGCAGGACCAAAGCGGCGGCTACACCTTC. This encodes CASSQDWQDQSGGYTF.

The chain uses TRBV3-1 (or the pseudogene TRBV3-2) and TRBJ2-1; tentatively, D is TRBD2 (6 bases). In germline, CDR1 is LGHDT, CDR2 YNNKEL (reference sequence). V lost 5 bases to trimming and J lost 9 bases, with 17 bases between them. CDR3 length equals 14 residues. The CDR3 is CASSTLTGVAEQFF. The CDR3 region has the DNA TGTGCCAGCAGCACTCTGACGGGGGTGGCTGAGCAGTTCTTC.

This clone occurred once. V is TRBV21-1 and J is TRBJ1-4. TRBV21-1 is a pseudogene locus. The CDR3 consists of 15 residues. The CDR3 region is CASSDIRDVDEKLFF. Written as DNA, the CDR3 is TGTGCCAGCAGCGATATCCGGGACGTCGATGAAAAACTGTTTTTT.

CDR3 protein: CASSLVGRNYEQYF. The CDR3 bases are TGTGCCAGCAGCTTAGTGGGCAGAAACTACGAGCAGTACTTC. The chain uses TRBV7-8 and TRBJ2-7; no clear D gene. This CDR3 region has 14 residues. V lost 1 base, J lost 3 bases, and 10 bases lay in between. The germline V gene has CDR1 SGHVS and CDR2 FQNEAQ.

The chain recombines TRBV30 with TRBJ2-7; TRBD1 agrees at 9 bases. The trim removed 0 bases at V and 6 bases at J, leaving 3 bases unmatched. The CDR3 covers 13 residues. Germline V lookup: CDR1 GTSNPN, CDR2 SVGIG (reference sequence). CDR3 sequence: CAWSVDRGGEQYF. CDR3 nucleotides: TGTGCCTGGAGTGTGGACAGGGGAGGCGAGCAGTACTTC.

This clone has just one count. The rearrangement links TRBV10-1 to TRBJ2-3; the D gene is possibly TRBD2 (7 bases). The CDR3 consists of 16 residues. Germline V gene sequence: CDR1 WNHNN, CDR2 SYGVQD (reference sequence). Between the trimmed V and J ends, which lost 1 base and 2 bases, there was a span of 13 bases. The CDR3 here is CASSELAGALTDTQYF. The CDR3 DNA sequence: TGCGCCAGCAGTGAGTTGGCGGGGGCCCTCACAGATACGCAGTATTTT.

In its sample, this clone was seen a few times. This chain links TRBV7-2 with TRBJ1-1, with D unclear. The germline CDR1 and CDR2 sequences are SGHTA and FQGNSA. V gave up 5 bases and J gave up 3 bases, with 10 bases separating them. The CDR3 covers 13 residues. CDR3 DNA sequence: TGTGCCAGCAGCCGCAGGAGTGACACTGAAGCTTTCTTT. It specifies CASSRRSDTEAFF.

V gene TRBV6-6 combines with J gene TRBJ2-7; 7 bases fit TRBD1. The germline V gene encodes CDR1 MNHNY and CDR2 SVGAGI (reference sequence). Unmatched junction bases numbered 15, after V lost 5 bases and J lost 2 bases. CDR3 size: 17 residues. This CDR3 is CASSRAGGMDWPYEQYF. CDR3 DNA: TGTGCCAGCAGTCGGGCAGGGGGAATGGATTGGCCCTACGAGCAGTACTTC.

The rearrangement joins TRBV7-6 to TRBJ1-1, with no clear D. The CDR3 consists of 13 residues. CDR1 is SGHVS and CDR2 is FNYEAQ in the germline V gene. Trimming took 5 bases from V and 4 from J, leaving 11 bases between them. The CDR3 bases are TGTGCCAGCAGCCCCCGAGAGGCCACTGAAGCTTTCTTT. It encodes CASSPREATEAFF.

CDR3 loop: CASSQDQGAVEQYF. CDR3 DNA sequence: TGCGCCAGCAGCCAAGATCAGGGGGCGGTCGAGCAGTACTTC. The chain employs TRBV4-3 and TRBJ2-7; 8 bases are shared with TRBD1. V lost 0 bases and J lost 6; bases outside the gene matches: 4. Germline CDR1 reads LGHNA; CDR2 reads YSLEER. The CDR3 contains 14 residues.

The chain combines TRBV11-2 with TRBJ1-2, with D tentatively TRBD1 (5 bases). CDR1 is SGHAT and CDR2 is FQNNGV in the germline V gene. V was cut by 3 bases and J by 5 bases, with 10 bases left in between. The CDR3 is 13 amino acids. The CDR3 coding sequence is TGTGCCAGCAGCTTGGATGACAGATATGGCTACACCTTC. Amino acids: CASSLDDRYGYTF.

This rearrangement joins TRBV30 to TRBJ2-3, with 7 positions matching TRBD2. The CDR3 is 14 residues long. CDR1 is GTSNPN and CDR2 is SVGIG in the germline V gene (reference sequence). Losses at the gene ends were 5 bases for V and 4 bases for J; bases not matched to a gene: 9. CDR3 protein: CAWSVGTIADTQYF. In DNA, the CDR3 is TGTGCCTGGTCCGTCGGGACTATTGCAGATACGCAGTATTTT.

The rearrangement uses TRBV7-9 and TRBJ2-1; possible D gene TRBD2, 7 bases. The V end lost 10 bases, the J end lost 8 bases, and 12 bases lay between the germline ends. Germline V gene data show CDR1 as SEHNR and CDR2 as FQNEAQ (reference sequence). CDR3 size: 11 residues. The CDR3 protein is CATRGAHEQFF. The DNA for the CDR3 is TGTGCCACTCGGGGGGCCCATGAGCAGTTCTTC.

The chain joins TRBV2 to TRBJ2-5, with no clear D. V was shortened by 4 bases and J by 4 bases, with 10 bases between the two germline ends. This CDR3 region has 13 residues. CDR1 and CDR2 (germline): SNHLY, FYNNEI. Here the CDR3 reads CASSAAGPETQYF. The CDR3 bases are TGTGCCAGCAGTGCGGCAGGCCCAGAGACCCAGTACTTC.

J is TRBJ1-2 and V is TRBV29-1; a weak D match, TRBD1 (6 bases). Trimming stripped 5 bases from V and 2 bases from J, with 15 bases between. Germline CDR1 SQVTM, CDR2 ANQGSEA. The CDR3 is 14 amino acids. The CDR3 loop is CSVFEGGENYGYTF. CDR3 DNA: TGCAGCGTTTTTGAAGGGGGGGAGAACTATGGCTACACCTTC.

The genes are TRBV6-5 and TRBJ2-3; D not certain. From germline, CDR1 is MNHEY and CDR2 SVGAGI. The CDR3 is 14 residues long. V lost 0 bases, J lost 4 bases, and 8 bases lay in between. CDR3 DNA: TGTGCCAGCAGTTACTCGACTTTCCCAGATACGCAGTATTTT. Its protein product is CASSYSTFPDTQYF.

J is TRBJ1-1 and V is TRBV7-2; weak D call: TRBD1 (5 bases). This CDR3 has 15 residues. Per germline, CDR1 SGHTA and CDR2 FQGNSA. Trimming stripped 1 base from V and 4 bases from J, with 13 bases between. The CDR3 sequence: CASSLVGASGTEAFF. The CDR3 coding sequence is TGTGCCAGCAGCTTAGTTGGGGCTTCGGGCACTGAAGCTTTCTTT.

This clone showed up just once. The CDR3 DNA follows: TGTGCCAGCAGCTTTGTGGCTTCTGGAAACACCATATATTTT. Its protein is CASSFVASGNTIYF. The chain uses TRBV5-6 and TRBJ1-3; no clear D gene. The V gene lost 2 bases and the J gene lost 1 base, with 7 bases spanning the gap. This CDR3 is built from 14 residues. Germline-derived CDR1 and CDR2 are SGHDT and YYEEEE.

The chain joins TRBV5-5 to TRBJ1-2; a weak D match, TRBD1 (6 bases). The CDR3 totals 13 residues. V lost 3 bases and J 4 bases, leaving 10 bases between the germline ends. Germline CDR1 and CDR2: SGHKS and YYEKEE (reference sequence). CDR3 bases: TGTGCCAGCAGCTGGGGACACCTCTATGGCTACACCTTC. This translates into CASSWGHLYGYTF.

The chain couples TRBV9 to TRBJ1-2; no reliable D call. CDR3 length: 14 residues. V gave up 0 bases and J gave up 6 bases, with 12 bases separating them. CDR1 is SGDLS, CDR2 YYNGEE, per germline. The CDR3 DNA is TGTGCCAGCAGCGTAGAGGTAGGGCCCGATGGCTACACCTTC. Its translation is CASSVEVGPDGYTF.

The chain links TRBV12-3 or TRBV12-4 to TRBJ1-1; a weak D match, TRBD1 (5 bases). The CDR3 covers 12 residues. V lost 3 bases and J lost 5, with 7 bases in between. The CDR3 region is CASSFGGTEAFF. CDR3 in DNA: TGTGCCAGCAGTTTCGGGGGAACTGAAGCTTTCTTT.

The CDR3 protein is CASIPTGPLYEQYF. The DNA of the CDR3 is TGTGCCAGCATCCCGACAGGGCCCCTCTACGAGCAGTACTTC. The V and J genes are TRBV28 and TRBJ2-7; 7 bases are shared with TRBD1. The CDR3 loop spans 14 amino acids. With V trimmed by 7 bases and J by 3 bases, 9 bases remained unmatched. Germline loops: CDR1 MDHEN, CDR2 SYDVKM.